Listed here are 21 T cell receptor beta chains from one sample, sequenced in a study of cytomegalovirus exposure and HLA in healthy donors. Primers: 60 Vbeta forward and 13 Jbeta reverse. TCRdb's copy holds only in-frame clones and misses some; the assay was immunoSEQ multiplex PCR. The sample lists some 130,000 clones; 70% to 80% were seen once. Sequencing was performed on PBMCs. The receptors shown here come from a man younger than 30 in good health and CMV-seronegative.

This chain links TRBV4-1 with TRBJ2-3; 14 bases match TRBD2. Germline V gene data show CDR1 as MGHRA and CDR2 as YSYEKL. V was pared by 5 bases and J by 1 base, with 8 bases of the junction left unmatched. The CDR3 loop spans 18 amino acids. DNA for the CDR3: TGCGCCAGCAGCGGACGGACTAGCGGGAGGCTTGGCACAGATACGCAGTATTTT. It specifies CASSGRTSGRLGTDTQYF.

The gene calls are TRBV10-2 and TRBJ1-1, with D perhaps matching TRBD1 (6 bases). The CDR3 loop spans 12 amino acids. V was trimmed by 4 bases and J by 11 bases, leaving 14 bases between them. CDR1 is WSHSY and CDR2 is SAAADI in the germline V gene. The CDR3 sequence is CASSGRGLTAFF. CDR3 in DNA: TGCGCCAGCAGTGGTAGGGGGTTAACGGCTTTCTTT.

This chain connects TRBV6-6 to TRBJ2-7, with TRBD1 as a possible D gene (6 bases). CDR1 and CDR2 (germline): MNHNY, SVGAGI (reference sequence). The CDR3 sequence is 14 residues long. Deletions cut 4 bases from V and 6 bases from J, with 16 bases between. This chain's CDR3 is CASSSLGSTGEQYV. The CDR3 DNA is TGTGCCAGCAGTTCCCTTGGGTCGACAGGCGAGCAGTACGTC.

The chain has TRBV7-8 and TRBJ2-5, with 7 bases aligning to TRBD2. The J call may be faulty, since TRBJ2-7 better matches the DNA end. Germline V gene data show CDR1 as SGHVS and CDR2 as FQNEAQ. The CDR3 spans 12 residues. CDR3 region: CASWTGGYEQYF. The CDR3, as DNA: TGTGCCAGCTGGACGGGAGGCTACGAGCAGTACTTC.

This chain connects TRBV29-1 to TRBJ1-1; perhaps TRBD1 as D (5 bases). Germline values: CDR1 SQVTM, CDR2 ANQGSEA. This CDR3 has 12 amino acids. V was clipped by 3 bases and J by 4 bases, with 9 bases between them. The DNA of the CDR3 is TGCAGCGTTGATGGCAGGGTCACTGAAGCTTTCTTT. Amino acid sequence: CSVDGRVTEAFF.

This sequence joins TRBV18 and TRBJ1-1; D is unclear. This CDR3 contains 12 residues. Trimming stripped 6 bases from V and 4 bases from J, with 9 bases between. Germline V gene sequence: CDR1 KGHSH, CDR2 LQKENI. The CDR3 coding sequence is TGTGCCAGCTCTCCTTTCAGCACTGAAGCTTTCTTT. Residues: CASSPFSTEAFF.

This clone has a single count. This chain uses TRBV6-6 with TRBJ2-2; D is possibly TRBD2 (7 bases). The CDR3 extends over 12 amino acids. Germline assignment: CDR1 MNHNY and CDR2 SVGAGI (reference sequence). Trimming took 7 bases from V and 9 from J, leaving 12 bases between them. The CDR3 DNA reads TGTGCCAGCACCCCGGGGGGCTGGGAGCTGTTTTTT. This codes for CASTPGGWELFF.

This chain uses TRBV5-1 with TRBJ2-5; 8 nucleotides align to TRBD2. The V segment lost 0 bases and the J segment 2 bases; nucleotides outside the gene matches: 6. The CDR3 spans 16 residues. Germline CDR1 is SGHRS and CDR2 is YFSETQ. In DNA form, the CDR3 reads TGCGCCAGCAGCTTGGTAGCGGGACAAAAGCAAGAGACCCAGTACTTC. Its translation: CASSLVAGQKQETQYF.

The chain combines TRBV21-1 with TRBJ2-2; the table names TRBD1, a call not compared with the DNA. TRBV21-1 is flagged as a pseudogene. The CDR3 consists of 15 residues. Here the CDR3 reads CASSKWCRGLGRLFF. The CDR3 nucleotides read TGTGCCAGCAGCAAATGGTGCAGGGGGCTCGGGAGGCTGTTTTTT.

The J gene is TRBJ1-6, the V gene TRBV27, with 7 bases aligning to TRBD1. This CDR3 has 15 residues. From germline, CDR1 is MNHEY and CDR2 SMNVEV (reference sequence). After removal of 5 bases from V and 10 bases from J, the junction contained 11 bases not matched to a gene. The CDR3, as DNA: TGTGCCAGCAGTCAAAAGGGACAGACGAGCTCACCCCTCCACTTT. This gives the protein CASSQKGQTSSPLHF.

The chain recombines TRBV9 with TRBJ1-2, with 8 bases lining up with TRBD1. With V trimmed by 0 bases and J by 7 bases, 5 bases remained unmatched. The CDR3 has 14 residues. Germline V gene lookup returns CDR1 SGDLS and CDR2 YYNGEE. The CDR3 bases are TGTGCCAGCAGCGTAGTTCCAGGGGGCTGTGGCTACACCTTC. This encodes CASSVVPGGCGYTF.

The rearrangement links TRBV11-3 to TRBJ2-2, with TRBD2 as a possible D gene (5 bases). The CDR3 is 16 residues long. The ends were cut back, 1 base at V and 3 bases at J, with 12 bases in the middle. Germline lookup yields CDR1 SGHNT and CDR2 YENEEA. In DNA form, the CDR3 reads TGTGCCAGCAGCTTAGGGCGGGCGAGGGACACCGGGGAGCTGTTTTTT. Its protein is CASSLGRARDTGELFF.

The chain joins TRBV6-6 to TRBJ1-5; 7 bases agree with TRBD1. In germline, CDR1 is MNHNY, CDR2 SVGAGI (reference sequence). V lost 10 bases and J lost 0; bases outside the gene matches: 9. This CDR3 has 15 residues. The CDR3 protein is CAIKGTAYSNQPQHF. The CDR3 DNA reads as TGTGCCATCAAGGGGACAGCGTATAGCAATCAGCCCCAGCATTTT.

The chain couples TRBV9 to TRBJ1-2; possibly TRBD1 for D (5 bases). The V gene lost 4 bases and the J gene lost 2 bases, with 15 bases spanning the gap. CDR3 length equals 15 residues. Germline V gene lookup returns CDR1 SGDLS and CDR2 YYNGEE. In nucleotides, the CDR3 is TGTGCCAGCAGCCCAGATACAGGCTCGAACTATGGCTACACCTTC. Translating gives CASSPDTGSNYGYTF.

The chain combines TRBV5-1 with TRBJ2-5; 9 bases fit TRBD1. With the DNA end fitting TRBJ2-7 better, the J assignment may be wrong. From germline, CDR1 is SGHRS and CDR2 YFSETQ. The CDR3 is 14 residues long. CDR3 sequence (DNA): TGCGCCAGCAGCCGGGACAGGGTGTCCTACGAGCAGTACTTC. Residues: CASSRDRVSYEQYF.

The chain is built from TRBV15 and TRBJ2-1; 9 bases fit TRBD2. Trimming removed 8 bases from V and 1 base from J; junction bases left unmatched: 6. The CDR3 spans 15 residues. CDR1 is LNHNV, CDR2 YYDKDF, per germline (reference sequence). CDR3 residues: CATQTGLASYNEQFF. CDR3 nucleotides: TGTGCCACCCAAACGGGACTAGCATCCTACAATGAGCAGTTCTTC.

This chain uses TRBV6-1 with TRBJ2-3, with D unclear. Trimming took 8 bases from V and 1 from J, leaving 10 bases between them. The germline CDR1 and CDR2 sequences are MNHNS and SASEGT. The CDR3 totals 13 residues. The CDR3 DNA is TGTGCCAGCCCCCGGGTGGGCACAGATACGCAGTATTTT. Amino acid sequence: CASPRVGTDTQYF.

This CDR3 is CASSSLDRGSSGANVLTF. CDR3 sequence (DNA): TGTGCCAGCAGCTCCCTCGACAGGGGATCTTCTGGGGCCAACGTCCTGACTTTC. This rearrangement joins TRBV7-9 to TRBJ2-6; TRBD1 agrees at 8 bases. With 4 bases clipped from V and 1 base from J, the junction kept 9 bases outside the gene matches. Germline loops: CDR1 SEHNR, CDR2 FQNEAQ (reference sequence). The CDR3 contains 18 residues.

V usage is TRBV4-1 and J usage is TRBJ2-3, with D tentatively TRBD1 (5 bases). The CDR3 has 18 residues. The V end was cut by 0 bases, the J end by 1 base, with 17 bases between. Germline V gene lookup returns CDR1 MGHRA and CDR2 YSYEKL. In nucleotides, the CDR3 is TGCGCCAGCAGCCAAGAGCCCCGACAGACCCGGGGCACAGATACGCAGTATTTT. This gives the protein CASSQEPRQTRGTDTQYF.

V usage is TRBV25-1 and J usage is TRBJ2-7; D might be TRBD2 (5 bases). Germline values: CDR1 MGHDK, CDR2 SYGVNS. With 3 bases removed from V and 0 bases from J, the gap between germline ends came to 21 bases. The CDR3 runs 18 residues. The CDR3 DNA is TGTGCCAGCAGTGACCATCCGGGGTTTGCGACCGGCTCCTACGAGCAGTACGTC. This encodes CASSDHPGFATGSYEQYV.

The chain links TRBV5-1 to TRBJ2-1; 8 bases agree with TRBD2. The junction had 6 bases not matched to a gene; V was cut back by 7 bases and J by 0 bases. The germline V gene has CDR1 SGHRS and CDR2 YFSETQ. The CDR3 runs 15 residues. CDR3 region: CASCQSGSSYNEQFF. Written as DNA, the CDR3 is TGCGCCAGCTGCCAAAGCGGGAGCTCCTACAATGAGCAGTTCTTC.